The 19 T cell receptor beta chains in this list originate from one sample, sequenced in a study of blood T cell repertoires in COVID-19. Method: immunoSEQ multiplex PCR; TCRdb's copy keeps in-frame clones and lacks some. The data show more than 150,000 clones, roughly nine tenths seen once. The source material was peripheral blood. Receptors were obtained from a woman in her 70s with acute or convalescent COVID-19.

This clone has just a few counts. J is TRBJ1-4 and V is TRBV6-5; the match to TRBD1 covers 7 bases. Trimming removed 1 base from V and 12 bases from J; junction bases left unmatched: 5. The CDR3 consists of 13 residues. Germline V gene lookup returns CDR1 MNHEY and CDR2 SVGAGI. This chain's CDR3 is CASSYYQGTELFF. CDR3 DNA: TGTGCCAGCAGTTACTACCAAGGGACAGAACTGTTTTTT.

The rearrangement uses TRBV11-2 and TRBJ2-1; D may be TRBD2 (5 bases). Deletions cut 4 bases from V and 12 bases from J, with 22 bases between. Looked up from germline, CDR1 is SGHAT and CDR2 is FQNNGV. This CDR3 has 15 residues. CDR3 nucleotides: TGTGCCAGCAGCTCGCGGACTCAGAGCCTGATGTCGCAGTTCTTC. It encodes CASSSRTQSLMSQFF.

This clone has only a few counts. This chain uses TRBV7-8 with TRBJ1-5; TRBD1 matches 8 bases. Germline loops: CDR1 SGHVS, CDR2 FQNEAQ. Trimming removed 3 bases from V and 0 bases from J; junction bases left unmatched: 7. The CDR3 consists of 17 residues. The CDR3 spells CASSLDRVGYSNQPQHF. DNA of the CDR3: TGTGCCAGCAGCTTGGACAGGGTGGGATATAGCAATCAGCCCCAGCATTTT.

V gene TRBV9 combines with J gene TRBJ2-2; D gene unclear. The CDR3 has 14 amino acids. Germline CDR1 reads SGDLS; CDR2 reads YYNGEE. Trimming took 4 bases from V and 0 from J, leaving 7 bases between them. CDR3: CASSPGTNTGELFF. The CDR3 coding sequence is TGTGCCAGCAGCCCCGGTACGAACACCGGGGAGCTGTTTTTT. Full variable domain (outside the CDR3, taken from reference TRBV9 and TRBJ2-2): DSGVTQTPKHLITATGQRVTLRCSPRSGDLSVYWYQQSLDQGLQFLIQYYNGEERAKGNILERFSAQQFPDLHSELNLSSLELGDSALYFCASSPGTNTGELFFGEGSRLTVL.

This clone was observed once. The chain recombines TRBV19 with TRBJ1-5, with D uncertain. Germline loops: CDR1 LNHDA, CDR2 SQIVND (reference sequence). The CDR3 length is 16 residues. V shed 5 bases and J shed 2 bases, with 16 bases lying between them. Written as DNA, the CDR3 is TGTGCCAGTAGTCCCATAGGAGAGGATGGCAATCAGCCCCAGCATTTT. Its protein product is CASSPIGEDGNQPQHF.

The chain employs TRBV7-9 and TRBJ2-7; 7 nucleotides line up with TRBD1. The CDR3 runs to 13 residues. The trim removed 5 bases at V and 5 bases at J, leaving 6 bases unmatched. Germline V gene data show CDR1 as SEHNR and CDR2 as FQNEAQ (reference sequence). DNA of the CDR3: TGTGCCAGCAGCCGACAGGGATATAACGAGCAGTACTTC. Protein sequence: CASSRQGYNEQYF.

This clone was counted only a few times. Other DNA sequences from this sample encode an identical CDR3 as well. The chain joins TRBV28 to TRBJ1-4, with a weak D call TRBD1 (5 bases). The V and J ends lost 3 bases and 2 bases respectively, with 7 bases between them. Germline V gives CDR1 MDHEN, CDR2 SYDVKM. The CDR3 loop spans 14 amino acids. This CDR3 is CASSFGGTNEKLFF. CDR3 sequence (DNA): TGTGCCAGCAGTTTCGGGGGGACTAATGAAAAACTGTTTTTT.

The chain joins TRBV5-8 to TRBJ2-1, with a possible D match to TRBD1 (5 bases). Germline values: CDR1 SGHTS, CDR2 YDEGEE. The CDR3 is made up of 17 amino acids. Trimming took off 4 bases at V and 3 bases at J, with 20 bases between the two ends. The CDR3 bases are TGTGCCAGCAGCCCAATAGTCGGTGGGGCAAGCTACAATGAGCAGTTCTTC. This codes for CASSPIVGGASYNEQFF.

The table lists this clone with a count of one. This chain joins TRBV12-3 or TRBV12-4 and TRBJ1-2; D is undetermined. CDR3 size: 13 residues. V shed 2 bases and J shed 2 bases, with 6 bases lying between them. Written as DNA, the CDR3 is TGTGCCAGCAGTTTACGGGAGAACTATGGCTACACCTTC. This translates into CASSLRENYGYTF.

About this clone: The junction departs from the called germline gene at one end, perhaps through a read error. The CDR3 spells CASSDNPGQGVF. CDR3 coding DNA: TGTGCCAGCAGCGACAATCCGGGACAGGGCGTCTTC. The V gene is TRBV12-3 or TRBV12-4, the J gene TRBJ1-2, with 9 positions matching TRBD1. The CDR3 runs to 12 residues.

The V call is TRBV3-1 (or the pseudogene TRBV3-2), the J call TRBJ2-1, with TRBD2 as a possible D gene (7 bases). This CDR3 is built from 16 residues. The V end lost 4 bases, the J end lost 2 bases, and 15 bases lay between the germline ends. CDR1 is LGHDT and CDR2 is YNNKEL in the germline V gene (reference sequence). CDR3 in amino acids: CASSPRGSGTYNEQFF. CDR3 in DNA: TGTGCCAGCAGCCCCAGGGGAAGCGGGACCTACAATGAGCAGTTCTTC.

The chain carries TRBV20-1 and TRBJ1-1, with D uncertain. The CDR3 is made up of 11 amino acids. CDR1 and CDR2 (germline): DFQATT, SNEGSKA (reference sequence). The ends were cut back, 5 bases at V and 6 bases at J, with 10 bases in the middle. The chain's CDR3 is CSADLWPEAFF. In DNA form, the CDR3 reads TGCAGTGCTGACTTATGGCCTGAAGCTTTCTTT.

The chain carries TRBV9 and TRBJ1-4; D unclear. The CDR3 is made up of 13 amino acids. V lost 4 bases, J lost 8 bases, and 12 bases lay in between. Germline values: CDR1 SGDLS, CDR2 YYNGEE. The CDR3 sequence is CASSSESYEKLFF. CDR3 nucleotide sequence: TGTGCCAGCAGCTCCGAATCCTACGAAAAACTGTTTTTT.

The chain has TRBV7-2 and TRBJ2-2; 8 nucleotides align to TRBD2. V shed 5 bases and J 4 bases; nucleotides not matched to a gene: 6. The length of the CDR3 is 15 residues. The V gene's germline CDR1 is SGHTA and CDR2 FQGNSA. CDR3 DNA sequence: TGTGCCAGCAGCCCGACAGGACTAGCCACCGGGGAGCTGTTTTTT. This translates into CASSPTGLATGELFF. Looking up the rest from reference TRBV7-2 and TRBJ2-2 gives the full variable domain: GAGVSQSPSNKVTEKGKDVELRCDPISGHTALYWYRQSLGQGLEFLIYFQGNSAPDKSGLPSDRFSAERTGGSVSTLTIQRTQQEDSAVYLCASSPTGLATGELFFGEGSRLTVL.

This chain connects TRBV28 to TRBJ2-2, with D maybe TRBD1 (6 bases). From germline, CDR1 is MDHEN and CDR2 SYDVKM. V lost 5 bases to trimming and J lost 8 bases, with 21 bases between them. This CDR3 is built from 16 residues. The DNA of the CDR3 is TGTGCCAGCAGTAACCTCGGGACACCCTCTGAAGGGGAGCTGTTTTTT. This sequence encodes CASSNLGTPSEGELFF.

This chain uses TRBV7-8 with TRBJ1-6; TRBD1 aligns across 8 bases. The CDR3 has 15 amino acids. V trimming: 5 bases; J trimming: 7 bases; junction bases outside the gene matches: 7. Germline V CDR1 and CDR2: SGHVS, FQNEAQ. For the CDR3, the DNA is TGTGCCAGCAGCGGAATGGACAGGGCGAATTCACCCCTCCACTTT. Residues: CASSGMDRANSPLHF.

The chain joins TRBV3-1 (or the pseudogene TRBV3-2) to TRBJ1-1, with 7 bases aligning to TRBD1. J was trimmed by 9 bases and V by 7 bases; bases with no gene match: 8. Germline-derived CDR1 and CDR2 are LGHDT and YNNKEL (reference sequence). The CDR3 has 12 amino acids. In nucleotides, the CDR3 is TGTGCCAGCACCCTACGACAGGGTAAAGCTTTCTTT. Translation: CASTLRQGKAFF.

CDR3 sequence (DNA): TGTGCCAGCAGCCTCCCCCGGGGGTATGAGCAGTTCTTC. Its translation is CASSLPRGYEQFF. The chain employs TRBV7-2 and TRBJ2-1; TRBD2 might be the D (6 bases). CDR3 length: 13 amino acids. Germline values: CDR1 SGHTA, CDR2 FQGNSA. Trimming removed 5 bases from V and 8 bases from J, with 13 bases in between. Looking up the rest from reference TRBV7-2 and TRBJ2-1 gives the full variable domain: GAGVSQSPSNKVTEKGKDVELRCDPISGHTALYWYRQSLGQGLEFLIYFQGNSAPDKSGLPSDRFSAERTGGSVSTLTIQRTQQEDSAVYLCASSLPRGYEQFFGPGTRLTVL.

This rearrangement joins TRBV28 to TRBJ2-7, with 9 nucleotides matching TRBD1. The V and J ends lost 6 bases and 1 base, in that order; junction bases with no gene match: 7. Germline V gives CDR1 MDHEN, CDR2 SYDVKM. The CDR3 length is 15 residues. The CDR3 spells CASRGPGQGSYEQYF. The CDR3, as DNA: TGTGCCAGCAGGGGACCGGGACAGGGATCCTACGAGCAGTACTTC.